The entry that follows covers one TCR beta chain sequence. Its antigen remains unknown. Sequenced by immunoSEQ multiplex PCR; TCRdb stores in-frame clones only, minus some. Counted here are 6,600 or so clones, roughly three quarters occurring once; the ten biggest clones make up about 39%. These data originate in a study of PD-1 blockade in classical Hodgkin lymphoma. Study summary: Nivolumab dosing for patients was 3 mg/kg, administered intravenously every 2 weeks.

Per germline, CDR1 SGHNT and CDR2 YYREEE (reference sequence). The V end lost 5 bases, the J end lost 4 bases, and 15 bases lay between the germline ends. This CDR3 has 14 amino acids. Whole-study results and caveats: Repertoire differences have undefined causes, possibly disease activity or prior therapy. It was CD4+ TCR diversity, not CD8+, that rose significantly by C4D1. Reported baseline diversity: healthy donors highest, relapsed/refractory patients lowest.

Time point indicated: cycle 4 day 1 (C4D1), after 6 weeks of nivolumab. Exposure to brentuximab vedotin varied, and each patient had relapsed following autologous stem cell transplantation. The sequence was obtained from a human donor with classical Hodgkin lymphoma. The chain links TRBV5-4 to TRBJ1-1; D is ambiguous. This material consisted of peripheral blood mononuclear cells (PBMCs), taken before the fourth cycle of nivolumab. The CDR3 region is CASRPKGPATEAFF. CDR3 nucleotide sequence: TGTGCCAGCAGACCGAAGGGTCCGGCCACTGAAGCTTTCTTT.